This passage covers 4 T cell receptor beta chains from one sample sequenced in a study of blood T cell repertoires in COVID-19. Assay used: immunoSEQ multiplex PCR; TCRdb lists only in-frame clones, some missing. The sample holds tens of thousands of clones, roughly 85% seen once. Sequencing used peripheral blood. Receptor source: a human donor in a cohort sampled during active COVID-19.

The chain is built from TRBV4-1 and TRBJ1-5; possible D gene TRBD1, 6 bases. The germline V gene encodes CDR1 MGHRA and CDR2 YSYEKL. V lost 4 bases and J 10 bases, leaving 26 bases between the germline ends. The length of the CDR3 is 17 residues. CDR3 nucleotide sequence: TGCGCCAGCAGCCCCCATCCACCGGACAGAGCAATCAGCCCCCAGCATTTT. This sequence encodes CASSPHPPDRAISPQHF.

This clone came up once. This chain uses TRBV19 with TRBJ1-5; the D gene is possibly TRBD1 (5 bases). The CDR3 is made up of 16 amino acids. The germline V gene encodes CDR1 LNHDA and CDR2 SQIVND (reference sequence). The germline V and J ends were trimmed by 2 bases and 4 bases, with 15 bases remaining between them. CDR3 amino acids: CASSIRAGRNNQPQHF. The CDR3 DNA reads TGTGCCAGTAGTATACGGGCAGGGAGGAATAATCAGCCCCAGCATTTT.

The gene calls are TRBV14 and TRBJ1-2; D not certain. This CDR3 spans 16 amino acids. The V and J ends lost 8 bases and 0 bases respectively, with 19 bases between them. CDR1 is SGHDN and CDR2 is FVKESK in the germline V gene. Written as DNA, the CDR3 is TGTGCCAGCGTGATCGCAGAGGCCTTAGCTAACTATGGCTACACCTTC. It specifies CASVIAEALANYGYTF. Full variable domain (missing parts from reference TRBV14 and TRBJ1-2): EAGVTQFPSHSVIEKGQTVTLRCDPISGHDNLYWYRRVMGKEIKFLLHFVKESKQDESGMPNNRFLAERTGGTYSTLKVQPAELEDSGVYFCASVIAEALANYGYTFGSGTRLTVV.

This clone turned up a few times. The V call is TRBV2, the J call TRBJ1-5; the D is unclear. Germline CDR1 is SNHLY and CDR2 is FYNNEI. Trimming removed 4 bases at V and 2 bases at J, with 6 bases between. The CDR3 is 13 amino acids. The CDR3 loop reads CASSGGRNQPQHF. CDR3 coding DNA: TGTGCCAGCAGTGGAGGGCGCAATCAGCCCCAGCATTTT. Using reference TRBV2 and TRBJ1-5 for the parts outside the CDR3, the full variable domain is EPEVTQTPSHQVTQMGQEVILRCVPISNHLYFYWYRQILGQKVEFLVSFYNNEISEKSEIFDDQFSVERPDGSNFTLKIRSTKLEDSAMYFCASSGGRNQPQHFGDGTRLSIL.